This TCR beta chain was documented in a study of response to subunit inactivated influenza vaccine. TCRdb re-called the RT-PCR reads through MiXCR, storing one row per CDR3 protein. Here the sample spans some 500,000 distinct CDR3 sequences, approximately 12% being singletons. Germline loops: CDR1 MNHEY, CDR2 SVGEGT. The CDR3 sequence is 14 residues long. V dropped 7 bases and J dropped 2; count of bases not matched to a gene: 3. J is TRBJ2-7 and V is TRBV6-2 or TRBV6-3, with 12 bases matching TRBD2. The TCR originated in a man aged 45 to 65 who received an inactivated influenza vaccine. The specimen was PBMCs from blood, collected 35 to 45 days after vaccination. CDR3 sequence reads: CASKWTSGTYEQYF. As DNA, the CDR3 is TGTGCCAGCAAATGGACTAGCGGGACCTACGAGCAGTACTTC.